These 21 T cell receptor beta chains originate from one sample sequenced in a study of human T cells and chemical hapten exposure. Using its own MiXCR run on the RACE reads, TCRdb lists one record per CDR3 protein. Seen here are about 39,000 distinct CDR3 sequences, around 12% observed once, and the top ten hold 5.7%. As to time point: pre-sensitization, week 0. Treatment here: therapeutic diphenylcyclopropenone sensitization with weekly scalp DPC. Specimen: whole blood, collected in connection with sensitization to the hapten diphenylcyclopropenone (DPC). These receptors were taken from a woman aged 25 to 39 with alopecia areata. Some clones in this sample may be carry-over from other donors' samples.

V is TRBV6-1 and J is TRBJ2-5; D is undetermined. The CDR3 runs 14 residues. Deletions cut 10 bases from V and 6 bases from J, with 21 bases between. Germline V CDR1 and CDR2: MNHNS, SASEGT. The CDR3 DNA sequence: TGTGCCATCACCCGTGGCGCATCCCTAAAGACCCAGTACTTC. Translation: CAITRGASLKTQYF.

This clonotype was recorded many times. The J gene is TRBJ2-7, the V gene TRBV7-9; D is perhaps TRBD1 or TRBD2 (5 bases each). CDR3 length: 12 amino acids. Germline CDR1 reads SEHNR; CDR2 reads FQNEAQ (reference sequence). V dropped 6 bases and J dropped 12 bases, with 18 bases sitting between them. The CDR3: CASRSEGQGWYF. The CDR3 DNA is TGTGCCAGCAGGTCAGAGGGGCAGGGTTGGTACTTC.

Ten or more counts support this clonotype. The gene calls are TRBV20-1 and TRBJ2-4, with a weak D call TRBD2 (5 bases). The CDR3 consists of 15 residues. Germline V lookup: CDR1 DFQATT, CDR2 SNEGSKA (reference sequence). Trimming took 3 bases from V and 0 from J, leaving 12 bases between them. The CDR3 region has the DNA TGCAGTGCTAGCCGCACCCGGGGAGCCAAAAACATTCAGTACTTC. It translates to CSASRTRGAKNIQYF.

This rearrangement joins TRBV28 to TRBJ2-7, with 11 bases lining up with TRBD1. V lost 3 bases, J lost 5 bases, and 6 bases stayed unmatched. The CDR3 totals 15 residues. Germline V gene sequence: CDR1 MDHEN, CDR2 SYDVKM. CDR3 in amino acids: CASSFPDRGLDEQYF. The CDR3 DNA reads TGTGCCAGCAGTTTCCCGGACAGGGGGCTGGACGAGCAGTACTTC. The whole variable domain, remainder taken from reference TRBV28 and TRBJ2-7, is DVKVTQSSRYLVKRTGEKVFLECVQDMDHENMFWYRQDPGLGLRLIYFSYDVKMKEKGDIPEGYSVSREKKERFSLILESASTNQTSMYLCASSFPDRGLDEQYFGPGTRLTVT.

Comment on this clonotype: The junction departs from germline at one end; a sequencing error may be responsible. This chain joins TRBV7-7 and TRBJ2-7; D assignment may be TRBD1 or TRBD2 (5 bases each). CDR3 length: 13 amino acids. Germline CDR1 and CDR2: SSHAT and FNYEAQ (reference sequence). The CDR3 spells CASSLNERDELYF. DNA for the CDR3: TGTGCCAGCAGCTTGAACGAAAGGGACGAGCTGTACTTC.

This clonotype has more than one count but fewer than ten. The chain combines TRBV30 with TRBJ2-3; D is ambiguous. V was cut by 2 bases and J by 7 bases, with 10 bases left in between. This CDR3 region has 12 residues. Germline V gives CDR1 GTSNPN, CDR2 SVGIG (reference sequence). The CDR3: CAWSSGSHTQYF. The CDR3 DNA follows: TGTGCCTGGAGTTCCGGTAGTCATACGCAGTATTTT.

The V and J genes are TRBV28 and TRBJ2-5, with TRBD2 matching 10 bases. The CDR3 totals 16 residues. The germline V gene has CDR1 MDHEN and CDR2 SYDVKM. The V segment lost 3 bases and the J segment 5 bases; nucleotides outside the gene matches: 9. CDR3 in DNA: TGTGCCAGCAGTTTCACGGGAGCGGGAGGGCGGGAGACCCAGTACTTC. Its protein product is CASSFTGAGGRETQYF. The variable domain in full, completed from reference TRBV28 and TRBJ2-5, reads DVKVTQSSRYLVKRTGEKVFLECVQDMDHENMFWYRQDPGLGLRLIYFSYDVKMKEKGDIPEGYSVSREKKERFSLILESASTNQTSMYLCASSFTGAGGRETQYFGPGTRLLVL.

This clonotype was seen repeatedly, ten times or more. This rearrangement joins TRBV5-4 to TRBJ2-3; 7 bases match TRBD2. After removal of 4 bases from V and 4 bases from J, the junction contained 6 bases not matched to a gene. CDR1 SGHNT and CDR2 YYREEE come from the germline V gene (reference sequence). The CDR3 totals 14 residues. DNA of the CDR3: TGTGCCAGCAGCCCCGGACTAGTTGCAGATACGCAGTATTTT. As protein: CASSPGLVADTQYF.

This clonotype was picked up many times. The chain recombines TRBV7-2 with TRBJ1-2, with 8 bases matching TRBD1. The germline CDR1 and CDR2 sequences are SGHTA and FQGNSA. The CDR3 has 20 amino acids. V dropped 5 bases and J dropped 1; count of bases not matched to a gene: 21. The CDR3: CASSAHGGRDRSSSNYGYTF. CDR3 DNA: TGTGCCAGCAGCGCGCATGGGGGACGGGACAGGTCGTCTAGTAACTATGGCTACACCTTC. The variable domain in full, with the rest retrieved from reference TRBV7-2 and TRBJ1-2, is GAGVSQSPSNKVTEKGKDVELRCDPISGHTALYWYRQSLGQGLEFLIYFQGNSAPDKSGLPSDRFSAERTGGSVSTLTIQRTQQEDSAVYLCASSAHGGRDRSSSNYGYTFGSGTRLTVV.

The rearrangement links TRBV4-2 to TRBJ2-7, with 9 bases aligning to TRBD2. CDR3 length: 16 amino acids. Germline assignment: CDR1 LGHNA and CDR2 YNFKEQ. The ends lost 8 bases at V and 4 bases at J; junction bases unmatched: 15. The DNA of the CDR3 is TGTGCCAGCCGCTTGACGACTAGCGGACCTGAATACGAGCAGTACTTC. It yields the protein CASRLTTSGPEYEQYF.

V is TRBV28 and J is TRBJ1-2; no firm D call. CDR1 and CDR2 from the germline V gene are MDHEN and SYDVKM. V lost 6 bases, J lost 6 bases, and 17 bases lay in between. The CDR3 totals 14 residues. CDR3 protein: CASSLGPYTDGYTF. The DNA for the CDR3 is TGTGCCAGCAGCTTAGGGCCGTATACAGATGGCTACACCTTC.

This clonotype was counted a few times. This rearrangement joins TRBV18 to TRBJ1-1, with D perhaps matching TRBD1 (5 bases). CDR3 length: 15 residues. Per the germline V gene, CDR1 is KGHSH and CDR2 is LQKENI. Trimming took 0 bases from V and 1 from J, leaving 9 bases between them. CDR3 protein: CASSPPIGQNTEAFF. The DNA of the CDR3 is TGTGCCAGCTCACCACCGATTGGACAGAACACTGAAGCTTTCTTT.

The chain links TRBV3-1 to TRBJ2-1; possible D gene TRBD2, 5 bases. Looked up from germline, CDR1 is LGHDT and CDR2 is YNNKEL (reference sequence). Deletions cut 2 bases from V and 9 bases from J, with 8 bases between. There are 12 residues in the CDR3. CDR3 DNA: TGTGCCAGCAGCCAAACTAGTAGTGAGCAGTTCTTC. Encoded protein: CASSQTSSEQFF.

Only a few counts were recorded for this clonotype. V gene TRBV6-5 combines with J gene TRBJ2-1; tentative D call: TRBD2 (5 bases). The CDR3 sequence is 15 residues long. The V end was cut by 2 bases, the J end by 1 base, with 9 bases between. Germline-derived CDR1 and CDR2 are MNHEY and SVGAGI. The CDR3 region is CASSYEGGSYNEQFF. The DNA of the CDR3 is TGTGCCAGCAGTTACGAGGGCGGATCCTACAATGAGCAGTTCTTC.

The chain links TRBV28 to TRBJ2-3, with a tentative D call TRBD2 (6 bases). CDR1 MDHEN and CDR2 SYDVKM come from the germline V gene. The CDR3 sequence is 15 residues long. V shed 3 bases and J shed 3 bases, with 13 bases lying between them. The CDR3 DNA is TGTGCCAGCAGTTTTGTAGCCGGGGGAACAGATACGCAGTATTTT. This encodes CASSFVAGGTDTQYF.

This clonotype has ten or more counts. The chain joins TRBV28 to TRBJ1-1, with D unclear. Germline V CDR1 and CDR2: MDHEN, SYDVKM. V shed 3 bases and J shed 7 bases, with 6 bases lying between them. CDR3 size: 11 residues. The CDR3 here is CASSFFSEAFF. The CDR3 region has the DNA TGTGCCAGCAGTTTCTTCAGTGAAGCTTTCTTT. Full variable domain (missing parts from reference TRBV28 and TRBJ1-1): DVKVTQSSRYLVKRTGEKVFLECVQDMDHENMFWYRQDPGLGLRLIYFSYDVKMKEKGDIPEGYSVSREKKERFSLILESASTNQTSMYLCASSFFSEAFFGQGTRLTVV.

The chain links TRBV7-8 to TRBJ2-7; 7 bases line up with TRBD2. Trimming took 5 bases from V and 0 from J; bases not matched to a gene: 4. Germline CDR1 and CDR2: SGHVS and FQNEAQ. The CDR3 is 14 amino acids. The CDR3 spells CASSPSGNSYEQYF. The CDR3 coding sequence is TGTGCCAGCAGCCCGAGCGGGAACTCCTACGAGCAGTACTTC.

This clonotype showed up just a few times. The rearrangement links TRBV7-2 to TRBJ2-5; a weak D match, TRBD1 (6 bases). The CDR3 contains 14 residues. The germline V gene encodes CDR1 SGHTA and CDR2 FQGNSA. The V and J ends lost 4 bases and 5 bases respectively, with 14 bases between them. The CDR3 sequence: CASSSRVGAETQYF. The DNA of the CDR3 is TGTGCCAGCAGCTCCCGAGTGGGGGCGGAGACCCAGTACTTC.

Ten or more counts support this clonotype. V is TRBV6-2 or TRBV6-3 and J is TRBJ2-7; 10 bases are a match to TRBD2. The length of the CDR3 is 12 residues. The germline V gene encodes CDR1 MNHEY and CDR2 SVGEGT. V gave up 9 bases and J gave up 3 bases; unmatched junction bases: 2. In DNA form, the CDR3 reads TGTGCCAGTAGCGGGAGGCTCTACGAGCAGTACTTC. It translates to CASSGRLYEQYF.

This clonotype was counted a few times. CDR3 in amino acids: CSAPSSGRVSYEQYF. In DNA, the CDR3 is TGCAGTGCTCCTTCTAGCGGGAGAGTCTCCTACGAGCAGTACTTC. The chain combines TRBV20-1 with TRBJ2-7, with TRBD2 identical over 10 bases. Trimming cost V 5 bases and J 0 bases; bases outside gene matches: 7. CDR1 and CDR2 (germline): DFQATT, SNEGSKA (reference sequence). CDR3 length: 15 amino acids.

This clonotype occurred a few times. The chain has TRBV29-1 and TRBJ1-4; the match to TRBD1 covers 7 bases. The CDR3 consists of 14 residues. Germline trimming cut 4 bases from V and 3 bases from J; bases unmatched to any gene: 5. CDR1 and CDR2 from the germline V gene are SQVTM and ANQGSEA. This chain's CDR3 is CSVVRQGPNEKLFF. The DNA of the CDR3 is TGCAGCGTTGTCAGACAGGGCCCTAATGAAAAACTGTTTTTT. Together with reference TRBV29-1 and TRBJ1-4, the CDR3 gives the full variable domain: SAVISQKPSRDICQRGTSLTIQCQVDSQVTMMFWYRQQPGQSLTLIATANQGSEATYESGFVIDKFPISRPNLTFSTLTVSNMSPEDSSIYLCSVVRQGPNEKLFFGSGTQLSVL.